Listed below are T cell receptor beta chains from one sample, sequenced in a study of CD8+CD57+ T cells in acquired aplastic anemia. TCRdb passed the reads through MiXCR, listing each CDR3 protein once. The profile covers hundreds of thousands of distinct CDR3 sequences, with roughly 64% appearing a single time and less than 4% taken by the ten largest. The sample taken for sequencing was sorted CD4+, CD8+, or CD8+CD57+ T cells (not recorded which) from PBMCs. These receptors were obtained from a human donor in good health, serving as a control. CDR3s include the opening cysteine and the closing phenylalanine or tryptophan. D genes are given only for firm matches. Clone size is not always given. Where it is, it says once, few, many or a class for expanded clones.

CDR3 | DNA | length | D | J | size | V
CSLGQTGRGEEKLFF | TGCAGTCTTGGACAGACAGGACGTGGAGAGGAAAAACTGTTTTTT | 15 | . | TRBJ1-4 | . | TRBV20-1
CASSLARPGLNNQPQHF | TGTGCCAGCAGCTTAGCACGGCCGGGACTGAATAATCAGCCCCAGCATTTT | 17 | . | TRBJ1-5 | . | TRBV5-6
CASRKARGRREAFF | TGTGCCAGCAGAAAGGCGAGGGGCCGGCGGGAAGCTTTCTTT | 14 | . | TRBJ1-1 | . | TRBV15
CASSVGQGGNSPLHF | TGCGCCAGCAGCGTCGGACAGGGGGGTAATTCACCCCTCCACTTT | 15 | TRBD1 | TRBJ1-6 | . | TRBV5-1
CSARDRVITTEAFF | TGCAGTGCTAGAGATAGGGTAATAACCACTGAAGCTTTCTTT | 14 | . | TRBJ1-1 | . | TRBV20-1
CSVEAQDPGSSYNEQFF | TGCAGCGTTGAAGCCCAGGATCCCGGGAGCTCCTACAATGAGCAGTTCTTC | 17 | . | TRBJ2-1 | . | TRBV29-1
CASATGEGNQAQQF | TGTGCCAGCGCGACAGGGGAGGGCAATCAGGCCCAGCAGTTT | 14 | TRBD1 | TRBJ1-5 | . | TRBV2
CASSTTGQGSPYGYTF | TGTGCCAGCAGCACAACCGGACAGGGGAGTCCCTATGGCTACACCTTC | 16 | TRBD1 | TRBJ1-2 | many | TRBV7-9
CATSDLRGQGGNLNTEAFF | TGTGCCACCAGTGATTTACGGGGACAGGGGGGGAATTTGAACACTGAAGCTTTCTTT | 19 | TRBD1 | TRBJ1-1 | many | TRBV24-1
CASRVTSGGGYNEQFF | TGTGCCAGCAGGGTGACTAGTGGCGGGGGGTACAATGAGCAGTTCTTC | 16 | TRBD2 | TRBJ2-1 | many | TRBV12-3/TRBV12-4
CASTAGRSYNEQLYF | TGTGCCAGCACAGCCGGGAGATCGTACAATGAGCAGTTATATTTT | 15 | . | TRBJ1-3 | . | TRBV9
CASSLTGTRRYEQYF | TGTGCCAGCAGCCTCACAGGGACCCGCCGCTACGAGCAGTACTTC | 15 | . | TRBJ2-7 | . | TRBV12-3/TRBV12-4
CASSPRQTNEQYF | TGTGCCAGTAGTCCTCGACAGACTAACGAGCAGTACTTC | 13 | . | TRBJ2-7 | . | TRBV19
CATSGRDRRITDTQYF | TGTGCCACCAGCGGCCGGGACAGGCGCATCACGGATACGCAGTATTTT | 16 | TRBD1 | TRBJ2-3 | . | TRBV15
CASSLGGGPYVLTF | TGCGCCAGCAGCTTGGGAGGGGGGCCCTACGTCCTGACTTTC | 14 | . | TRBJ2-6 | . | TRBV5-1
CSPLRRQTGELFF | TGCAGTCCTCTCCGACGGCAGACCGGGGAGCTGTTTTTT | 13 | . | TRBJ2-2 | once | TRBV20-1
CASSQTGGRETQYTF | TGTGCCAGCAGCCAGACGGGGGGAAGAGAGACTCAGTACACCTTC | 15 | . | TRBJ1-2 | . | TRBV7-2
CASSFFGTNAILFF | TGTGCCAGCAGCTTTTTTGGAACTAATGCAATACTGTTTTTT | 14 | . | TRBJ1-4 | . | TRBV9
CASSCTRNTIYF | TGTGCCAGCAGCTGTACCCGTAACACCATATATTTT | 12 | . | TRBJ1-3 | . | TRBV7-2
CASSLEKGTHEKLFF | TGTGCCAGCAGCTTAGAGAAGGGTACGCACGAAAAACTGTTTTTT | 15 | . | TRBJ1-4 | . | TRBV7-2
CSARRPGANQYF | TGCAGTGCTAGGCGGCCGGGGGCGAACCAGTACTTC | 12 | . | TRBJ2-7 | . | TRBV20-1
CSADPGLAYNEQFF | TGCAGTGCTGATCCGGGACTAGCCTACAATGAGCAGTTCTTC | 14 | TRBD2 | TRBJ2-1 | . | TRBV20-1
CASSLVGEQYF | TGTGCCAGCAGCTTAGTTGGGGAGCAGTACTTC | 11 | . | TRBJ2-7 | few | TRBV7-9
CTSSLEGAGYGYTF | TGTACCAGCAGTTTAGAGGGGGCAGGTTATGGCTACACCTTC | 14 | TRBD1 | TRBJ1-2 | . | TRBV12-5